This TCR beta chain was documented in a study of yellow fever vaccine responses in identical twins. The CDR3 spans 12 residues. Looked up from germline, CDR1 is MNHEY and CDR2 is SMNVEV (reference sequence). V lost 8 bases and J lost 5, with 12 bases in between. In the case of this clonotype: Its antigen remains unidentified.

Whole-study findings and limits: Reportedly, twins' vaccine T cell responses looked partly convergent and partly personalized.

TCRdb itself ran the RT-PCR reads through MiXCR, one entry per CDR3 protein. The sample includes around 13,000 distinct CDR3 sequences, about 83% of them seen just once. The chain has TRBV27 and TRBJ1-2, with D unresolved. This sequence was found in a woman between 18 and 29 years old who received the yellow fever vaccine. The sample here was T cells from blood (PBMCs), unsorted or a sorted subset (not recorded which), taken before or after yellow fever vaccination (not recorded which). Here the CDR3 reads CASATGPYGYTF. CDR3 bases: TGTGCCAGCGCTACCGGGCCTTATGGCTACACCTTC.